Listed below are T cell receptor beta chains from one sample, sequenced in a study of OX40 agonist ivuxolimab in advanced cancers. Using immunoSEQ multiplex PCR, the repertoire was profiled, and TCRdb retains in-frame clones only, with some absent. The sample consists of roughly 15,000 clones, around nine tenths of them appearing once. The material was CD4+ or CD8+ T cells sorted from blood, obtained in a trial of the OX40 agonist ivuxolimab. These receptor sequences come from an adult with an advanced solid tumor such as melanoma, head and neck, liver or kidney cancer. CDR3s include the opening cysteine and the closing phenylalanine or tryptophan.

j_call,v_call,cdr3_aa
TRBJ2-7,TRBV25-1,CASSEYLGLFHF
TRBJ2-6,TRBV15,CATSETSGSGANVLTF
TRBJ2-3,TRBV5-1,CASSPAGGRPDTQYF
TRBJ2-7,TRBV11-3,CASSPGTGGHEQYF
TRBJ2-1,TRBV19,CASSIGTNSYNEQFF
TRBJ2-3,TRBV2,CASSEGLAGEDTQYF
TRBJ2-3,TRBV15,CATSSLATGTDTQYF
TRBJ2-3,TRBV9,CASSGLRGGWTQYF
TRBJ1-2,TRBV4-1,CASSPVPRGDYGYTF
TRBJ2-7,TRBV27,CASSFSPSGAYEQYF
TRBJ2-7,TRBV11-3,CASSLDDYGAGVQDEQYF
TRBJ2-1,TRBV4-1,CASSHLSGGAGYNEQFF
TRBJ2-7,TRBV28,CASGGRRAPYEQYF